This TCR beta chain was recovered during a study of cytomegalovirus exposure and HLA in healthy donors. Findings and limits, study-wide: The study recorded about 150 TCR beta chains that were cytomegalovirus-associated. In an earlier analysis, most TCR beta V segments were productive about 87% or about 30% of the time.

To note about this clone: Its antigen remains unidentified.

The PCR used 60 Vbeta and 13 Jbeta primers. TCRdb's copy holds only in-frame clones and misses some; the assay was immunoSEQ multiplex PCR. The table includes around 100,000 clones, approximately 70% detected once. V lost 0 bases and J 5 bases, leaving 12 bases between the germline ends. Per germline, CDR1 SGHRS and CDR2 YFSETQ. The CDR3 sequence is 16 residues long. This chain uses TRBV5-1 with TRBJ1-6; the D gene is possibly TRBD1 (5 bases). Sequences were obtained from PBMCs. This TCR was sampled from a man aged 40-55 years in good health and CMV-seronegative. CDR3: CASSLVGAGHNSPLHF. The CDR3 DNA follows: TGCGCCAGCAGCTTGGTCGGAGCAGGGCATAATTCACCCCTCCACTTT.